This entry lists 28 T cell receptor beta chains sequenced from one sample in a study of cytomegalovirus exposure and HLA in healthy donors. Primers included in the PCR were 60 Vbeta and 13 Jbeta primers. The table came from immunoSEQ multiplex PCR; TCRdb's copy has only in-frame clones and leaves some out. The sample contains approximately 170,000 clones, about 85% of which appear only once. Sequencing used PBMCs. Every receptor here comes from a man aged 25-45 years in good health and CMV-seropositive.

The chain is built from TRBV11-2 and TRBJ2-7; 9 bases fit TRBD2. The V segment lost 4 bases and the J segment 2 bases; nucleotides outside the gene matches: 3. Looked up from germline, CDR1 is SGHAT and CDR2 is FQNNGV. The CDR3 consists of 14 residues. The CDR3 nucleotides read TGTGCCAGCAGCTGGGCTAGCGGGACCTACGAGCAGTACTTC. It yields the protein CASSWASGTYEQYF. The whole variable domain, remainder taken from reference TRBV11-2 and TRBJ2-7, is EAGVAQSPRYKIIEKRQSVAFWCNPISGHATLYWYQQILGQGPKLLIQFQNNGVVDDSQLPKDRFSAERLKGVDSTLKIQPAKLEDSAVYLCASSWASGTYEQYFGPGTRLTVT.

In regard to this clone: At the DNA level, this CDR3 is encoded by other sequences in the same sample as well. This chain links TRBV28 with TRBJ2-5; 11 positions agree with TRBD2. The CDR3 runs to 18 residues. The germline V gene has CDR1 MDHEN and CDR2 SYDVKM. The V segment lost 1 base and the J segment 1 base; nucleotides outside the gene matches: 8. DNA for the CDR3: TGTGCCAGCAGTTTATTACTAGCGGGAGTGGGGGGCCAAGAGACCCAGTACTTC. This encodes CASSLLLAGVGGQETQYF.

The chain joins TRBV10-3 to TRBJ2-1; 11 nucleotides agree with TRBD2. CDR1 and CDR2 from the germline V gene are ENHRY and SYGVKD. The length of the CDR3 is 17 residues. With 3 bases clipped from V and 9 bases from J, the junction kept 13 bases outside the gene matches. The chain's CDR3 is CAISDPSIAGGRSEQFF. CDR3 nucleotide sequence: TGTGCCATCAGTGATCCCAGCATAGCGGGAGGGCGAAGTGAGCAGTTCTTC.

This chain joins TRBV4-3 and TRBJ2-1; TRBD2 matches at 7 bases. Germline CDR1 LGHNA, CDR2 YSLEER. V dropped 0 bases and J dropped 10; count of bases not matched to a gene: 9. The CDR3 extends over 15 amino acids. CDR3 in amino acids: CASSQDPTPGGEQFF. CDR3 DNA: TGCGCCAGCAGCCAAGATCCGACTCCCGGGGGGGAGCAGTTCTTC.

The V call is TRBV7-8, the J call TRBJ1-2; 8 bases align to TRBD1. The V segment lost 3 bases and the J segment 8 bases; nucleotides outside the gene matches: 2. The CDR3 is 12 residues long. Germline CDR1 reads SGHVS; CDR2 reads FQNEAQ. This CDR3 is CASSLDRAGYTF. CDR3 DNA sequence: TGTGCCAGCAGCTTGGACAGGGCGGGCTACACCTTC.

This chain joins TRBV5-1 and TRBJ1-2; 8 bases agree with TRBD1. Germline V gene data show CDR1 as SGHRS and CDR2 as YFSETQ. The V and J ends lost 1 base and 4 bases, in that order; junction bases with no gene match: 9. This CDR3 region has 16 residues. The CDR3 coding sequence is TGCGCCAGCAGCTTGTTCCAGGGGGCGCAGGGCTATGGCTACACCTTC. It yields the protein CASSLFQGAQGYGYTF.

V and J are TRBV9 and TRBJ2-3; 8 bases map to TRBD1. The CDR3 totals 14 residues. With 4 bases clipped from V and 4 bases from J, the junction kept 5 bases outside the gene matches. Per the germline V gene, CDR1 is SGDLS and CDR2 is YYNGEE. For the CDR3, the DNA is TGTGCCAGCAGCCCCCAGGGGGCCGCAGATACGCAGTATTTT. Its translation is CASSPQGAADTQYF.

This chain uses TRBV5-1 with TRBJ2-7; 12 bases align to TRBD1. J lost 5 bases, V lost 0 bases, and 3 bases had no gene match. Looked up from germline, CDR1 is SGHRS and CDR2 is YFSETQ. This CDR3 contains 15 residues. This CDR3 is CASSLAGTGGNEQYF. CDR3 nucleotide sequence: TGCGCCAGCAGCTTGGCCGGGACAGGGGGCAACGAGCAGTACTTC.

The rearrangement joins TRBV10-3 to TRBJ2-1; 9 bases match TRBD2. This CDR3 has 12 residues. J was trimmed by 8 bases and V by 6 bases; bases with no gene match: 2. Per germline, CDR1 ENHRY and CDR2 SYGVKD. CDR3 amino acids: CAISLAGHEQFF. CDR3 bases: TGTGCCATCAGCCTAGCGGGACATGAGCAGTTCTTC.

The chain couples TRBV11-2 to TRBJ2-7, with TRBD2 identical over 14 bases. This CDR3 has 17 amino acids. V dropped 0 bases and J dropped 4; count of bases not matched to a gene: 5. Germline V gene sequence: CDR1 SGHAT, CDR2 FQNNGV. The CDR3 bases are TGTGCCAGCAGCTTAGAAGGGTGGACTAGCGGGGGGTACGAGCAGTACGTC. Protein: CASSLEGWTSGGYEQYV.

The chain joins TRBV19 to TRBJ1-2; D uncertain. The CDR3 covers 13 residues. Germline loops: CDR1 LNHDA, CDR2 SQIVND (reference sequence). Trimming cost V 2 bases and J 2 bases, with 6 bases left between them. The CDR3 DNA reads TGTGCCAGTAGTATAACCGAGAACTATGGCTACACCTTC. This codes for CASSITENYGYTF.

The chain is built from TRBV15 and TRBJ1-2; maybe TRBD1 (6 bases). CDR3 length equals 13 residues. The germline CDR1 and CDR2 sequences are LNHNV and YYDKDF (reference sequence). Trimming took off 5 bases at V and 2 bases at J, with 9 bases between the two ends. In DNA, the CDR3 is TGTGCCACCAGCCGCACAGGGAACTATGGCTACACCTTC. It encodes CATSRTGNYGYTF. Looking up the rest from reference TRBV15 and TRBJ1-2 gives the full variable domain: DAMVIQNPRYQVTQFGKPVTLSCSQTLNHNVMYWYQQKSSQAPKLLFHYYDKDFNNEADTPDNFQSRRPNTSFCFLDIRSPGLGDTAMYLCATSRTGNYGYTFGSGTRLTVV.

This chain connects TRBV11-2 to TRBJ2-3, with 13 positions matching TRBD2. Looked up from germline, CDR1 is SGHAT and CDR2 is FQNNGV. This CDR3 region has 16 residues. V lost 6 bases and J lost 4; bases outside the gene matches: 7. This chain's CDR3 is CASRGLAGRGADTQYF. The CDR3 nucleotides are TGTGCCAGCAGGGGACTAGCGGGACGGGGCGCAGATACGCAGTATTTT.

The V gene is TRBV11-3, the J gene TRBJ2-2, with a possible D match to TRBD1 (5 bases). The V end lost 5 bases, the J end lost 4 bases, and 11 bases lay between the germline ends. This CDR3 spans 14 amino acids. Germline loops: CDR1 SGHNT, CDR2 YENEEA. DNA of the CDR3: TGTGCCAGCAGCCACACAGGACCCACCGGGGAGCTGTTTTTT. This gives the protein CASSHTGPTGELFF. Full variable domain (rest looked up from reference TRBV11-3 and TRBJ2-2): EAGVVQSPRYKIIEKKQPVAFWCNPISGHNTLYWYLQNLGQGPELLIRYENEEAVDDSQLPKDRFSAERLKGVDSTLKIQPAELGDSAVYLCASSHTGPTGELFFGEGSRLTVL.

This clone has more than one count but fewer than ten. The chain joins TRBV5-1 to TRBJ1-1, with D maybe TRBD1 (6 bases). This CDR3 contains 14 residues. The ends were cut back, 1 base at V and 2 bases at J, with 9 bases in the middle. CDR1 is SGHRS and CDR2 is YFSETQ in the germline V gene. The CDR3 spells CASSLLGGNTEAFF. CDR3 nucleotide sequence: TGCGCCAGCAGCTTGTTAGGGGGTAACACTGAAGCTTTCTTT.

V is TRBV19 and J is TRBJ2-1; weak D call: TRBD2 (6 bases). The CDR3 spans 14 residues. Trimming took off 7 bases at V and 7 bases at J, with 17 bases between the two ends. Germline CDR1 is LNHDA and CDR2 is SQIVND (reference sequence). The CDR3 DNA sequence: TGTGCCAGTAATGGAGGGAGTGATAGAAATGAGCAGTTCTTC. Residues: CASNGGSDRNEQFF.

The V and J genes are TRBV29-1 and TRBJ2-7; 9 bases line up with TRBD1. Germline V lookup: CDR1 SQVTM, CDR2 ANQGSEA. Trimming cost V 6 bases and J 3 bases; bases outside gene matches: 6. This CDR3 is built from 13 residues. CDR3 region: CSVGRDRDYEQYF. The CDR3 DNA is TGCAGCGTCGGCCGGGACAGGGACTACGAGCAGTACTTC.

The table lists this clone with a few counts. The chain couples TRBV5-6 to TRBJ2-7; TRBD2 is a possible D gene (6 bases). The CDR3 is made up of 14 amino acids. Per the germline V gene, CDR1 is SGHDT and CDR2 is YYEEEE. The V gene lost 2 bases and the J gene lost 1 base, with 10 bases spanning the gap. The CDR3 here is CASSFRDFSYEQYF. In DNA, the CDR3 is TGTGCCAGCAGCTTCCGGGACTTTTCCTACGAGCAGTACTTC. Combining the CDR3 with reference TRBV5-6 and TRBJ2-7 gives the whole variable domain DAGVTQSPTHLIKTRGQQVTLRCSPKSGHDTVSWYQQALGQGPQFIFQYYEEEERQRGNFPDRFSGHQFPNYSSELNVNALLLGDSALYLCASSFRDFSYEQYFGPGTRLTVT.

The chain employs TRBV6-1 and TRBJ1-2, with D perhaps matching TRBD1 (5 bases). This CDR3 comprises 14 residues. Germline CDR1 MNHNS, CDR2 SASEGT. V shed 3 bases and J shed 4 bases, with 12 bases lying between them. CDR3 amino acids: CASSDPGGGYGYTF. The CDR3 DNA reads as TGTGCCAGCAGTGACCCGGGGGGGGGCTATGGCTACACCTTC.

This clone was seen once. V and J are TRBV5-1 and TRBJ2-1; D is possibly TRBD2 (6 bases). The germline V gene has CDR1 SGHRS and CDR2 YFSETQ. The CDR3 is made up of 15 amino acids. Trimming took 4 bases from V and 8 from J, leaving 19 bases between them. The CDR3 is CASSEPGLSLHEQFF. CDR3 in DNA: TGCGCCAGCAGCGAACCGGGACTGAGTTTACATGAGCAGTTCTTC.

V is TRBV18 and J is TRBJ2-2, with TRBD2 identical over 14 bases. The CDR3 runs to 17 residues. The trim removed 4 bases at V and 4 bases at J, leaving 5 bases unmatched. CDR1 KGHSH and CDR2 LQKENI come from the germline V gene. CDR3 sequence: CASSQPGLAGATGELFF. Written as DNA, the CDR3 is TGTGCCAGCTCACAGCCGGGACTAGCGGGGGCCACCGGGGAGCTGTTTTTT.

The gene calls are TRBV4-3 and TRBJ1-3, with 14 bases that match TRBD2. Gene TRBJ2-2 matches the end of the DNA better, so the J call may be wrong. This CDR3 region has 16 residues. Germline lookup yields CDR1 LGHNA and CDR2 YSLEER. The CDR3 nucleotides read TGCGCCAGCAGCCATGGGACTAGCGGGAGTTGGGGGGAGCTGTTTTTT. It specifies CASSHGTSGSWGELFF.

The CDR3, as DNA: TGTGCCAGCAGCTCTGGGGGCCACTCTGGAAACACCATATATTTT. Residues: CASSSGGHSGNTIYF. The chain uses TRBV7-2 and TRBJ1-3; tentative D call: TRBD1 (6 bases). From germline, CDR1 is SGHTA and CDR2 FQGNSA. Trimming removed 4 bases at V and 0 bases at J, with 10 bases between. The CDR3 spans 15 residues.

The V call is TRBV9, the J call TRBJ2-2, with 10 bases matching TRBD1. Trimming removed 3 bases from V and 3 bases from J; junction bases left unmatched: 5. Germline V lookup: CDR1 SGDLS, CDR2 YYNGEE. This CDR3 contains 16 residues. The CDR3 sequence is CASSAFGTGDTGELFF. The CDR3 DNA follows: TGTGCCAGCAGCGCCTTCGGGACAGGGGACACCGGGGAGCTGTTTTTT.

In DNA, the CDR3 is TGTGCCACCAGCAGGATCAGGGGGGTTCGGTTGGACATTCAGTACTTC. Translated, it gives CATSRIRGVRLDIQYF. The rearrangement joins TRBV15 to TRBJ2-4; a weak D match, TRBD1 (7 bases). Germline loops: CDR1 LNHNV, CDR2 YYDKDF (reference sequence). The CDR3 has 16 amino acids. The V end was cut by 3 bases, the J end by 8 bases, with 20 bases between.

The chain joins TRBV7-2 to TRBJ2-1; possibly TRBD1 for D (6 bases). The germline gives CDR1 SGHTA, CDR2 FQGNSA. This CDR3 has 13 residues. Trimming took off 3 bases at V and 7 bases at J, with 10 bases between the two ends. The CDR3 nucleotides are TGTGCCAGCAGCTTGGGGGCCAAGAATGAGCAGTTCTTC. It is translated as CASSLGAKNEQFF.

There are a few counts of this clone. This chain joins TRBV5-6 and TRBJ1-1, with 7 bases lining up with TRBD1. V was clipped by 4 bases and J by 3 bases; unmatched bases: 9. Germline-derived CDR1 and CDR2 are SGHDT and YYEEEE. CDR3 length equals 15 residues. The CDR3 region is CASSPTGWSDTEAFF. The DNA of the CDR3 is TGTGCCAGCAGCCCGACAGGGTGGAGTGACACTGAAGCTTTCTTT.

The chain uses TRBV19 and TRBJ1-2; 7 nucleotides match TRBD1. Germline V CDR1 and CDR2: LNHDA, SQIVND (reference sequence). The CDR3 has 15 residues. V lost 3 bases to trimming and J lost 6 bases; unmatched junction nucleotides: 10. CDR3 nucleotides: TGTGCCAGTAGTATCGCCACAGGGGACCCTAATGGCTACACCTTC. It encodes CASSIATGDPNGYTF. Variable domain in full (rest from reference TRBV19 and TRBJ1-2): DGGITQSPKYLFRKEGQNVTLSCEQNLNHDAMYWYRQDPGQGLRLIYYSQIVNDFQKGDIAEGYSVSREKKESFPLTVTSAQKNPTAFYLCASSIATGDPNGYTFGSGTRLTVV.